This entry features one T cell receptor (beta chain) sequence. What it recognizes is unknown. The entry originates in a study of blood T cells in healthy people across ages. Sample-barcoded 5' priming and a J-beta primer mix drove a second PCR of roughly 6 to 12 cycles. TCRdb fed the 5' RACE reads into MiXCR, producing one record per CDR3 protein. The sample includes over a million distinct CDR3 sequences, 40% to 55% of them seen just once. Study results and caveats: Among T cells, TCR beta diversity per million cells dropped roughly linearly as age rose.

The sequencing sample was made of blood. The clonotype was recovered from an older woman in good health.

Written as DNA, the CDR3 is TGTGCCAGCAGCTTAGCGAGTCCCAGCGGTGGACTGAATGAGCAGTTCTTC. Its protein product is CASSLASPSGGLNEQFF. This chain joins TRBV7-9 and TRBJ2-1; D possibly corresponds to TRBD2 (5 bases). Trimming left V 0 bases short and J 7 bases short, with 19 bases between. CDR3 length: 17 amino acids. Germline V gives CDR1 SEHNR, CDR2 FQNEAQ (reference sequence).